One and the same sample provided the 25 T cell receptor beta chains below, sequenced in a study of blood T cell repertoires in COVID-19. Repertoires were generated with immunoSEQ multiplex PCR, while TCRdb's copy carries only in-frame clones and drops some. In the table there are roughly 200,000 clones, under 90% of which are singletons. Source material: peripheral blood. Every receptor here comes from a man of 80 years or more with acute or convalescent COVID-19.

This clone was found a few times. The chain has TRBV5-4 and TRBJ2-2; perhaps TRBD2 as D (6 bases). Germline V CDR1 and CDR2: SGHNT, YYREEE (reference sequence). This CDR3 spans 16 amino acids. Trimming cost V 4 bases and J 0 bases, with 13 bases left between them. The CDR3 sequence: CASSRDFSANTGELFF. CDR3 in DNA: TGTGCCAGCAGCAGGGACTTTAGCGCGAACACCGGGGAGCTGTTTTTT.

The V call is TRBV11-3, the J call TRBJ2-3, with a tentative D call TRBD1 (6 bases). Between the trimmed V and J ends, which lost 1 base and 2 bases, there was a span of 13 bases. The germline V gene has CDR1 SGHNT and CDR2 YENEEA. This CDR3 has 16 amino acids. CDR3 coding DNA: TGTGCCAGCAGCTTAGGAACAGGGTTGACCACAGATACGCAGTATTTT. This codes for CASSLGTGLTTDTQYF.

The CDR3 DNA is TGTGCCAGCTCACTAACGACAGGGCAAGAGACCCAGTACTTC. Protein sequence: CASSLTTGQETQYF. The J gene is TRBJ2-5, the V gene TRBV18, with 7 bases fitting TRBD1. The germline V gene encodes CDR1 KGHSH and CDR2 LQKENI. The CDR3 consists of 14 residues. Trimming took 4 bases from V and 2 from J; bases not matched to a gene: 4.

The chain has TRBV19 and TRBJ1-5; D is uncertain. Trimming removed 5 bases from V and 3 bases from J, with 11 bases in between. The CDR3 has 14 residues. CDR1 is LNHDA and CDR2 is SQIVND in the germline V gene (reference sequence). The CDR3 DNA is TGTGCCAGTAGTGCCGGACGGGACAATCAGCCCCAGCATTTT. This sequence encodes CASSAGRDNQPQHF.

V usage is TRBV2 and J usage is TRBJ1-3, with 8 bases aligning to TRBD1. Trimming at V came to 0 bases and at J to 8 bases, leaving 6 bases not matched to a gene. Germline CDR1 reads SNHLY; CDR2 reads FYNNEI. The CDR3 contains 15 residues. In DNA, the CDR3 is TGTGCCAGCAGTGAAGCGGGACAGGCGATAGACACCATATATTTT. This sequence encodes CASSEAGQAIDTIYF.

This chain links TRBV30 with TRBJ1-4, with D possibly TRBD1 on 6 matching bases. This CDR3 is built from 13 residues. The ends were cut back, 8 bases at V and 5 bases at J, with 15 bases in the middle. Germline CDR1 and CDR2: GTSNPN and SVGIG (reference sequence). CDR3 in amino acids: CAGGRAPNEKLFF. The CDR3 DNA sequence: TGTGCCGGGGGCCGGGCTCCGAATGAAAAACTGTTTTTT.

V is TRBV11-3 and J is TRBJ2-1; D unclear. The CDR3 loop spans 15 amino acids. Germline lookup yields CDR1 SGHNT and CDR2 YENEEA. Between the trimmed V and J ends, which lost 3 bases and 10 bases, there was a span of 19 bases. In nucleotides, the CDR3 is TGTGCCAGCAGCTTTAACGTGGTAGGAGTCAGAGAGCAGTTCTTC. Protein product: CASSFNVVGVREQFF.

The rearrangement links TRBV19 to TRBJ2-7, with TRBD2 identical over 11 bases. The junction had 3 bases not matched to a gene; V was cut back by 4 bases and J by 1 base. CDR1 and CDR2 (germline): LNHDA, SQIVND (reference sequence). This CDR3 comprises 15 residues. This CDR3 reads CASSKGTSGSYEQYV. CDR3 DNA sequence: TGTGCCAGTAGTAAAGGGACTAGCGGTTCCTACGAGCAGTACGTC.

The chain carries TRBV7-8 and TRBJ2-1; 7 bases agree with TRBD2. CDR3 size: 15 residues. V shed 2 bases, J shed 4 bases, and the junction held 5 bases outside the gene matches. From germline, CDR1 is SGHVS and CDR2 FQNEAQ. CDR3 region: CASSLSGVTYNEQFF. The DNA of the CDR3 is TGTGCCAGCAGCTTAAGCGGGGTAACTTACAATGAGCAGTTCTTC.

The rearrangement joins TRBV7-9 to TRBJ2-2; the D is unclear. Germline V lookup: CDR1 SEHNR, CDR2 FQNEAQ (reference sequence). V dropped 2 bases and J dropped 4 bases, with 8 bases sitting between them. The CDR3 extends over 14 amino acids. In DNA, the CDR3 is TGTGCCAGCAGCTTAATGTACACCACCGGGGAGCTGTTTTTT. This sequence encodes CASSLMYTTGELFF.

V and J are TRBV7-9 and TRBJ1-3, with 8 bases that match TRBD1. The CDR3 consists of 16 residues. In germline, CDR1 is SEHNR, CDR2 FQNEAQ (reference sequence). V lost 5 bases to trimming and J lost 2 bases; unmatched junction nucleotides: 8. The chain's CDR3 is CASSLGQVAPGNTIYF. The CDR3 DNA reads TGTGCCAGCAGCCTGGGACAGGTTGCCCCTGGAAACACCATATATTTT.

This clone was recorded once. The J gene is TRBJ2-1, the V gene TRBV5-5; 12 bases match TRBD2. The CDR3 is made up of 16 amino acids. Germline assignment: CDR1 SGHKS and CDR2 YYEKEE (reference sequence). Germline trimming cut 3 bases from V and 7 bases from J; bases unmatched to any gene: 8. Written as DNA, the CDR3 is TGTGCCAGCAGCTCCCAGACTAGCGGGAGTATGAATGAGCAGTTCTTC. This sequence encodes CASSSQTSGSMNEQFF.

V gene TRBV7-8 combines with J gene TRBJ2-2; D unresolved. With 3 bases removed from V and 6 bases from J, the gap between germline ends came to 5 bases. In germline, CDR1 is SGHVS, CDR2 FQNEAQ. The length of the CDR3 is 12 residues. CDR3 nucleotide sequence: TGTGCCAGCAGCTTTCACTCCGGGGAGCTGTTTTTT. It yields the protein CASSFHSGELFF.

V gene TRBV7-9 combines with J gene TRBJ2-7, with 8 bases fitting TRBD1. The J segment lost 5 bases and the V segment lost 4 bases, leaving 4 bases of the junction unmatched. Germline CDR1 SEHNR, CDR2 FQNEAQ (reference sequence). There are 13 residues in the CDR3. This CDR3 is CASSSQQGDEQYF. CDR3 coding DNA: TGTGCCAGCAGCTCGCAACAGGGGGACGAGCAGTACTTC.

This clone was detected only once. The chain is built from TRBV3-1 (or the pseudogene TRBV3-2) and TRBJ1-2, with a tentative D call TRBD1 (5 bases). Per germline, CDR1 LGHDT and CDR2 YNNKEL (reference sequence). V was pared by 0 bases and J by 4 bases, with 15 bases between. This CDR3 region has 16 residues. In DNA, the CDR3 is TGTGCCAGCAGCCAAGATCGGAGGGGATCGGTCTATGGCTACACCTTC. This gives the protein CASSQDRRGSVYGYTF.

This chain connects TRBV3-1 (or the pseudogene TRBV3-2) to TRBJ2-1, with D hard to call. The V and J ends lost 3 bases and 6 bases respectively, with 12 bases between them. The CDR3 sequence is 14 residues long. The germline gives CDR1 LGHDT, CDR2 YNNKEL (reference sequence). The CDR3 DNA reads TGTGCCAGCAGCCACGACTTGCCTAGCAATGAGCAGTTCTTC. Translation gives CASSHDLPSNEQFF.

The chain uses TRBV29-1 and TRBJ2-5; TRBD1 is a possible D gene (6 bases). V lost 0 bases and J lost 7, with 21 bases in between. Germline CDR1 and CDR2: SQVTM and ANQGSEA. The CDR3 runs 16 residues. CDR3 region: CSVEDRGRGFGWTQYF. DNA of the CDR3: TGCAGCGTTGAAGATAGGGGCAGGGGTTTTGGATGGACCCAGTACTTC.

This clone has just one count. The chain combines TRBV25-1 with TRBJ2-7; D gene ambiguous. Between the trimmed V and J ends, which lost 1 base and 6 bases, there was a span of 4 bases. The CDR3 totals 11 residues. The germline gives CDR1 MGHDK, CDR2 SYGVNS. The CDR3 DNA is TGTGCCAGCAGTGAATTCCGCGAGCAGTACTTC. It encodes CASSEFREQYF.

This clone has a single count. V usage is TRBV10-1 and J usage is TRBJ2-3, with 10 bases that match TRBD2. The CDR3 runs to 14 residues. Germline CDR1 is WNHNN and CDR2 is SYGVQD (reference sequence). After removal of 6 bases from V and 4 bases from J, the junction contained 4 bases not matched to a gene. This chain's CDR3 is CASSPGLAADTQYF. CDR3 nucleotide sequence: TGCGCCAGCAGCCCCGGACTAGCGGCAGATACGCAGTATTTT.

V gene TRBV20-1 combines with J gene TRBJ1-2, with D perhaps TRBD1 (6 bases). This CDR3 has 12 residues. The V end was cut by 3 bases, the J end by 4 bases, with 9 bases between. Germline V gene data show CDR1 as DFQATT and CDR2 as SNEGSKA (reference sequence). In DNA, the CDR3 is TGCAGTGCTAGTGGGACATCCTATGGCTACACCTTC. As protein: CSASGTSYGYTF.

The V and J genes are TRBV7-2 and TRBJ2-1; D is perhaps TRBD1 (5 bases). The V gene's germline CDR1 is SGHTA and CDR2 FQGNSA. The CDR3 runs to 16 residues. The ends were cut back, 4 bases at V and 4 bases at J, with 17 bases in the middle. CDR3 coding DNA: TGTGCCAGCAGCTACAGGTCGGGCCTTGGGTACAATGAGCAGTTCTTC. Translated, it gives CASSYRSGLGYNEQFF.

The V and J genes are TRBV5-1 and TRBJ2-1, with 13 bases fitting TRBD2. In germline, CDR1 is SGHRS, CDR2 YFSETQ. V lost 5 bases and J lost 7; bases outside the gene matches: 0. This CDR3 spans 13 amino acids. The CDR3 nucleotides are TGCGCCAGCAGGACTAGCGGGGGGAATGAGCAGTTCTTC. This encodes CASRTSGGNEQFF.

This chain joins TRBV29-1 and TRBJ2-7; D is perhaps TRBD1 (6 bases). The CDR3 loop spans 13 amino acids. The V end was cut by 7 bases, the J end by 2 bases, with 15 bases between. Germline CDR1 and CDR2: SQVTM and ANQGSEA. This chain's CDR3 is CSAWTVGPYEQYF. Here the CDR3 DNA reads TGCAGCGCCTGGACAGTGGGCCCCTACGAGCAGTACTTC.

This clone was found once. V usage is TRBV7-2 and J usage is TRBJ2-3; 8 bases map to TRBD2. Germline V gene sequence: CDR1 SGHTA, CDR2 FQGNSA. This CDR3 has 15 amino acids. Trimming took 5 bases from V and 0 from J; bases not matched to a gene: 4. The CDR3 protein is CASSLSGTSTDTQYF. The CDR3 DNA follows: TGTGCCAGCAGCCTTAGCGGGACTAGCACAGATACGCAGTATTTT.

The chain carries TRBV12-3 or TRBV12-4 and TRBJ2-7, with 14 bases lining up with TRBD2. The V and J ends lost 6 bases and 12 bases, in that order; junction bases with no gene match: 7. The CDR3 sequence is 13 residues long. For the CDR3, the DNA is TGTGCCAGCAGAGGGACTAGCGGGAGTTCAGCGTACTTC. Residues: CASRGTSGSSAYF.